This T cell receptor (beta chain) was observed in a study of tumor-infiltrating lymphocytes in primary liver carcinoma. In the study overall: Male and female patients aged 30 to 69 years made up the cohort.

This CDR3 has 16 amino acids. Germline CDR1 is SGHAT and CDR2 is FQNNGV. Each 20-30 mg portion of unsorted bulk tissue served as the source for co-extraction of RNA and DNA. Comments on this clonotype: An end of the junction differs from the germline gene, which may be a read error.

Making TCR beta cDNA involved 400 to 600 ng total RNA and a constant-region primer. Slightly modified ARM-PCR served as the procedure for the TCR beta libraries. These libraries came from three rounds of nested multiplex PCR. The opening two PCR rounds, about 10 cycles each, paired TRBV1-TRBV30 forward primers with a C-beta reverse primer. TCRdb recomputed calls from the multiplex PCR reads with MiXCR, one row per CDR3 protein. The table has tens of thousands of distinct CDR3 sequences, around 72% seen once. Sequencing was done on a sample of liver tumor tissue from sampling region 1. The subset: tumor region T1, superior pole. V gene TRBV11-2 combines with J gene TRBJ2-7; a possible D gene is TRBD2 (6 bases). The sequence was collected from a man in his forties with primary liver carcinoma and hepatitis B virus infection. The CDR3 loop reads CVSSFSATSLSYEQYF. CDR3 DNA: TGTGTCAGCAGCTTCAGTGCGACTAGTCTCTCCTACGAGCAGTACTTC.